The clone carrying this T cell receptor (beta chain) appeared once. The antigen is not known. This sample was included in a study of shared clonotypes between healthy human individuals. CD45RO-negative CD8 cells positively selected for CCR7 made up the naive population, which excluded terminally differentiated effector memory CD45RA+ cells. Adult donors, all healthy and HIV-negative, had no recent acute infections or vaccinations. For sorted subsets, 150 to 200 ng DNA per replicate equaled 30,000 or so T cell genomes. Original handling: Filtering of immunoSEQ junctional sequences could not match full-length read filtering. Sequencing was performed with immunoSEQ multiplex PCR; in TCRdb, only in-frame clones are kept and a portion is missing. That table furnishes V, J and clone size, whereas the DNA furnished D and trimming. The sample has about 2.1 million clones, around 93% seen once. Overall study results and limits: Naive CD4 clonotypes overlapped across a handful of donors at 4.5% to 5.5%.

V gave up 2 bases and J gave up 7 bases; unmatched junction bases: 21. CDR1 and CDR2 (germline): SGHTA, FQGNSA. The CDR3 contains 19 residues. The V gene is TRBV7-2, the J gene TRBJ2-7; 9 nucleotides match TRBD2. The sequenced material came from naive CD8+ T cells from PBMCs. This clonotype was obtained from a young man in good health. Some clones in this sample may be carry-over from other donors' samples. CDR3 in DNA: TGTGCCAGCAGCTTATTGTTGCAGCGGGAGGTCGGGCCTCAGTGGGAGCAGTACTTC. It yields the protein CASSLLLQREVGPQWEQYF. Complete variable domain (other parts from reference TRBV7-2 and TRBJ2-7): GAGVSQSPSNKVTEKGKDVELRCDPISGHTALYWYRQSLGQGLEFLIYFQGNSAPDKSGLPSDRFSAERTGGSVSTLTIQRTQQEDSAVYLCASSLLLQREVGPQWEQYFGPGTRLTVT.